This T cell receptor (beta chain) was observed in a study of blood T cell repertoires in COVID-19. Data came from immunoSEQ multiplex PCR; TCRdb stores just in-frame clones and leaves some out. The sample lists about 87,000 clones; 85% to 90% were seen once. Sequences were obtained from peripheral blood. The source is a man between 35 and 55 years old with acute or convalescent COVID-19.

Written as DNA, the CDR3 is TGTGCCAGTAGTATCGACAGGGGTGGAAACACCATATATTTT. It is translated as CASSIDRGGNTIYF. V is TRBV19 and J is TRBJ1-3; 8 bases are a match to TRBD1. The V gene end was trimmed by 3 bases and the J gene end by 3 bases; junction bases not matched to a gene: 1. Germline V gives CDR1 LNHDA, CDR2 SQIVND (reference sequence). This CDR3 comprises 14 residues.